The 22 T cell receptor beta chains listed next were all sequenced from one sample in a study of cytomegalovirus exposure and HLA in healthy donors. The PCR was carried out with 60 Vbeta primers and 13 Jbeta primers. Profiled with immunoSEQ multiplex PCR; TCRdb holds only in-frame clones, not every one. The sample's table shows just under 60,000 clones. The sequencing sample was made of PBMCs. These receptors originate from a male donor in good health and CMV-seronegative.

The CDR3 nucleotides are TGTGCCAGCAGTTTTACTGAGGCCAGAGCCCTAGCTTTCTTT. Its protein is CASSFTEARALAFF. This rearrangement joins TRBV28 to TRBJ1-1, with unresolved D. The ends were cut back, 3 bases at V and 10 bases at J, with 18 bases in the middle. The germline V gene has CDR1 MDHEN and CDR2 SYDVKM. This CDR3 comprises 14 residues.

The rearrangement uses TRBV7-3 and TRBJ2-5, with 8 nucleotides matching TRBD1. CDR3 length: 16 residues. CDR1 is SGHTA, CDR2 FQGTGA, per germline. The V segment lost 2 bases and the J segment 4 bases; nucleotides outside the gene matches: 9. The CDR3 protein is CASSLGPGGHGETQYF. CDR3 DNA: TGTGCCAGCAGCTTAGGACCAGGGGGCCATGGAGAGACCCAGTACTTC.

The V call is TRBV5-1, the J call TRBJ2-6; TRBD1 might be the D (5 bases). V was cut by 0 bases and J by 4 bases, with 11 bases left in between. Germline CDR1 SGHRS, CDR2 YFSETQ. This CDR3 has 16 amino acids. The CDR3 protein is CASSLAPGSGANVLTF. Here the CDR3 DNA reads TGCGCCAGCAGCTTGGCCCCAGGGTCCGGGGCCAACGTCCTGACTTTC.

The CDR3 reads CASSISGLSGSNIQYF. CDR3 nucleotides: TGTGCCAGCAGTATATCGGGACTGTCAGGGAGCAACATTCAGTACTTC. The genes are TRBV28 and TRBJ2-4, with D maybe TRBD2 (6 bases). Deletions cut 5 bases from V and 7 bases from J, with 21 bases between. CDR1 is MDHEN, CDR2 SYDVKM, per germline. CDR3 length: 16 amino acids.

The V call is TRBV5-1, the J call TRBJ2-7; 10 positions match TRBD1. CDR1 and CDR2 from the germline V gene are SGHRS and YFSETQ. CDR3 length: 14 amino acids. V was pared by 7 bases and J by 3 bases, with 7 bases of the junction left unmatched. The CDR3 spells CASRPGTGDYEQYF. Here the CDR3 DNA reads TGCGCCAGCCGGCCCGGGACAGGGGACTACGAGCAGTACTTC.

The rearrangement uses TRBV10-3 and TRBJ1-5; D remains unclear. Trimming pared 8 bases from V and 2 bases from J, leaving 16 bases between. The CDR3 runs 15 residues. CDR1 is ENHRY and CDR2 is SYGVKD in the germline V gene. The CDR3 reads CAIRREGAGNQPQHF. The CDR3 nucleotides read TGTGCCATCCGACGGGAGGGTGCGGGCAATCAGCCCCAGCATTTT.

On this clone itself: At one boundary the junction diverges from the germline segment, which might be a read error. The chain joins TRBV7-3 to TRBJ2-3, with 9 bases fitting TRBD1. The germline CDR1 and CDR2 sequences are SGHTA and FQGTGA. This CDR3 spans 15 amino acids. The CDR3 region is CASSFTGGPADKQYF. CDR3 bases: TGTGCCAGCAGCTTTACAGGGGGCCCCGCAGATAAGCAGTATTTT.

The V and J genes are TRBV28 and TRBJ1-1; a weak D match, TRBD1 (6 bases). Trimming cost V 8 bases and J 8 bases, with 15 bases left between them. Germline V lookup: CDR1 MDHEN, CDR2 SYDVKM. The CDR3 is made up of 12 amino acids. CDR3 amino acids: CASHPPTGEAFF. In nucleotides, the CDR3 is TGTGCCAGCCACCCCCCTACAGGGGAAGCTTTCTTT.

In regard to this clone: Other DNA variants within this sample encode the same CDR3. This rearrangement joins TRBV5-1 to TRBJ2-1; 7 positions agree with TRBD1. CDR1 is SGHRS and CDR2 is YFSETQ in the germline V gene. The CDR3 loop spans 13 amino acids. Trimming at V came to 3 bases and at J to 11 bases, leaving 8 bases not matched to a gene. CDR3 nucleotides: TGCGCCAGCAGCTCAGGGGGTGCCCAGCAGCAGTTCTTC. It is translated as CASSSGGAQQQFF.

V is TRBV5-6 and J is TRBJ1-1; weak D call: TRBD1 (5 bases). The germline V and J ends were trimmed by 3 bases and 3 bases, with 24 bases remaining between them. Germline V lookup: CDR1 SGHDT, CDR2 YYEEEE. The CDR3 is 18 residues long. The CDR3 sequence: CASSWTGGGGYIYTEAFF. The CDR3 region has the DNA TGTGCCAGCAGCTGGACCGGGGGGGGAGGGTATATTTACACTGAAGCTTTCTTT.

The V and J genes are TRBV18 and TRBJ2-5; D remains unclear. V was shortened by 6 bases and J by 4 bases, with 6 bases between the two germline ends. This CDR3 is built from 11 residues. From germline, CDR1 is KGHSH and CDR2 LQKENI. DNA of the CDR3: TGTGCCAGCTCCGGCGGAGAGACCCAGTACTTC. It codes for CASSGGETQYF.

The genes are TRBV4-1 and TRBJ2-7; 10 bases line up with TRBD2. J gave up 0 bases and V 4 bases, and 12 bases lay outside the gene matches. The CDR3 is 18 amino acids. Germline V gene lookup returns CDR1 MGHRA and CDR2 YSYEKL. This CDR3 is CASSLQPSGRASSYEQYF. As DNA, the CDR3 is TGCGCCAGCAGCCTCCAACCCAGCGGGAGGGCAAGCTCCTACGAGCAGTACTTC.

This chain links TRBV6-5 with TRBJ2-7, with 7 bases matching TRBD2. V lost 6 bases and J lost 2; bases outside the gene matches: 10. The V gene's germline CDR1 is MNHEY and CDR2 SVGAGI. The CDR3 is made up of 15 amino acids. The CDR3 is CASSPGGFSAYEQYF. The CDR3 nucleotides are TGTGCCAGCAGCCCCGGGGGGTTCAGCGCCTACGAGCAGTACTTC.

The chain carries TRBV11-2 and TRBJ2-5, with 15 bases aligning to TRBD2. From germline, CDR1 is SGHAT and CDR2 FQNNGV. J gave up 5 bases and V 5 bases, and 9 bases lay outside the gene matches. This CDR3 region has 17 residues. CDR3 nucleotides: TGTGCCAGCAGCATCGGGACTAGCGGGGGGCAGGGGGAGACCCAGTACTTC. It specifies CASSIGTSGGQGETQYF.

The chain employs TRBV9 and TRBJ2-3, with TRBD2 identical over 8 bases. This CDR3 is 14 amino acids long. Germline lookup yields CDR1 SGDLS and CDR2 YYNGEE. The V gene end was trimmed by 4 bases and the J gene end by 5 bases; junction bases not matched to a gene: 6. CDR3 region: CASSHGRALDTQYF. CDR3 bases: TGTGCCAGCAGCCACGGGAGGGCCCTAGATACGCAGTATTTT.

The rearrangement links TRBV5-4 to TRBJ1-1, with 10 bases aligning to TRBD1. The CDR3 is made up of 14 amino acids. Trimming cost V 4 bases and J 7 bases; bases outside gene matches: 7. Germline CDR1 SGHNT, CDR2 YYREEE (reference sequence). DNA of the CDR3: TGTGCCAGCAGCCCTGGGGGACAGGGGCATGAAGCTTTCTTT. Amino acid sequence: CASSPGGQGHEAFF.

This chain links TRBV5-1 with TRBJ2-3; 15 bases map to TRBD2. Germline V gives CDR1 SGHRS, CDR2 YFSETQ. With V trimmed by 1 base and J by 1 base, 4 bases remained unmatched. The CDR3 totals 18 residues. The CDR3: CASSLRTSGRAGTDTQYF. The CDR3 coding sequence is TGCGCCAGCAGCTTGAGGACTAGCGGGAGGGCTGGCACAGATACGCAGTATTTT.

The chain joins TRBV7-2 to TRBJ2-5; 11 bases line up with TRBD2. This CDR3 has 15 amino acids. CDR1 is SGHTA, CDR2 FQGNSA, per germline. Unmatched junction bases numbered 4, after V lost 2 bases and J lost 5 bases. The DNA for the CDR3 is TGTGCCAGCAGCTTAACTAGCGGGAGAGGGGAGACCCAGTACTTC. It encodes CASSLTSGRGETQYF.

This chain links TRBV18 with TRBJ2-1, with 15 positions matching TRBD2. V trimming: 4 bases; J trimming: 5 bases; junction bases outside the gene matches: 9. This CDR3 has 18 amino acids. CDR1 is KGHSH, CDR2 LQKENI, per germline. The CDR3: CASSLPGLAGGGDNEQFF. The CDR3 DNA reads TGTGCCAGCTCACTACCGGGACTAGCGGGAGGTGGCGACAATGAGCAGTTCTTC.

V gene TRBV5-1 combines with J gene TRBJ2-5; a possible D gene is TRBD2 (5 bases). The end of the DNA is better explained by TRBJ2-7, so the J call may be wrong. The V gene's germline CDR1 is SGHRS and CDR2 YFSETQ. The CDR3 runs 13 residues. The CDR3 is CASSLLGSYEQYF. The CDR3 nucleotides read TGCGCCAGCAGCTTGCTGGGGAGCTACGAGCAGTACTTC.

The chain couples TRBV9 to TRBJ2-1; a possible D gene is TRBD2 (6 bases). V was shortened by 4 bases and J by 4 bases, with 18 bases between the two germline ends. In germline, CDR1 is SGDLS, CDR2 YYNGEE. CDR3 length equals 16 residues. The CDR3 bases are TGTGCCAGCAGCCCCCGGGGACTGGGGGGATACAATGAGCAGTTCTTC. Protein: CASSPRGLGGYNEQFF.

This chain uses TRBV7-2 with TRBJ2-7; 8 bases are shared with TRBD2. The CDR3 is made up of 15 amino acids. Germline V gene data show CDR1 as SGHTA and CDR2 as FQGNSA. The V segment lost 6 bases and the J segment 2 bases; nucleotides outside the gene matches: 9. CDR3 nucleotide sequence: TGTGCCAGCAGGGCAGAGCGGGGGAGCGCCTACGAGCAGTACTTC. It codes for CASRAERGSAYEQYF.